The rows below give T cell receptor beta chains drawn from one sample of a study of ipilimumab plus nivolumab after autologous stem cell transplantation. The method was immunoSEQ multiplex PCR; TCRdb's version includes in-frame clones alone and lacks a portion of them. The sample holds some 22,000 clones, 70% to 85% seen once. Sequencing used PBMCs, obtained in a trial of ipilimumab plus nivolumab as post-transplant consolidation. The receptors shown here come from a male donor with diffuse large B-cell lymphoma. The CDR3 runs from the conserved cysteine through the conserved F or W. The D gene is left open where the match is weak. The size entry is marked missing in some rows and otherwise reads once, few, many or a size class.

v_call	clone_size	d_call	j_call	cdr3_aa	cdr3_nt
TRBV4-1	once	.	TRBJ1-2	CASSQDEQGFYGYTF	TGCGCCAGCAGCCAAGATGAGCAGGGCTTCTATGGCTACACCTTC
TRBV7-6	.	.	TRBJ1-2	CASSAQQGGYGYTF	TGTGCCAGCAGTGCGCAACAGGGCGGCTATGGCTACACCTTC
TRBV7-6	.	TRBD1	TRBJ2-2	CASSYTDRGRTGELFF	TGTGCCAGCAGCTATACGGACAGGGGGCGAACCGGGGAGCTGTTTTTT
TRBV6-9	.	TRBD1	TRBJ1-4	CASSLYQGGPNEKLFF	TGTGCCAGCAGTCTTTACCAGGGGGGCCCTAATGAAAAACTGTTTTTT
TRBV7-9	.	.	TRBJ2-4	CASSLGWGNIQYF	TGTGCCAGCAGCTTAGGGTGGGGCAACATTCAGTACTTC
TRBV6-6	once	TRBD2	TRBJ2-1	CASTTSGTSGGGGQFF	TGTGCCAGCACCACTAGCGGGACTAGCGGGGGAGGGGGGCAGTTCTTC
TRBV30	few	.	TRBJ1-6	CAWSPGLNSPLHF	TGTGCCTGGAGCCCGGGACTCAATTCACCCCTCCACTTT
TRBV18	few	TRBD2	TRBJ2-4	CASSAGLERAKNIQYF	TGTGCCAGCTCAGCCGGACTAGAGAGAGCGAAAAACATTCAGTACTTC
TRBV9	.	.	TRBJ2-2	CASSVAPGVPLMNTGELFF	TGTGCCAGCAGCGTAGCTCCAGGGGTCCCCCTGATGAACACCGGGGAGCTGTTTTTT
TRBV9	.	TRBD1	TRBJ2-7	CASSVGTGGLDEQYF	TGTGCCAGCAGCGTAGGGACAGGGGGCCTCGACGAGCAGTACTTC
TRBV5-4	.	TRBD1	TRBJ1-1	CASSFGQGNTEAFF	TGTGCCAGCAGCTTCGGACAGGGGAACACTGAAGCTTTCTTT
TRBV7-6	once	TRBD1	TRBJ1-1	CASSESRGLTEAFF	TGTGCCAGCAGCGAGTCCAGGGGGCTCACTGAAGCTTTCTTT
TRBV5-6	.	.	TRBJ2-7	CASSLQGPYEQYF	TGTGCCAGCAGCTTGCAGGGCCCCTACGAGCAGTACTTC
TRBV11-2	.	TRBD1	TRBJ2-5	CASSLGTGGAGETQYF	TGTGCCAGCAGCTTAGGGACAGGGGGCGCAGGAGAGACCCAGTACTTC
TRBV25-1	.	TRBD1	TRBJ2-7	CAREPRDRCHEQYF	TGTGCCAGAGAGCCCCGGGACAGGTGCCACGAGCAGTACTTC
TRBV5-1	.	TRBD1	TRBJ2-2	CASSLGGGSSGELFF	TGCGCCAGCAGCTTGGGAGGGGGCTCGTCCGGGGAGCTGTTTTTT
TRBV28	.	TRBD2	TRBJ2-7	CASTTSGGNFEQYF	TGTGCCAGCACTACTAGCGGGGGGAATTTCGAGCAGTACTTC
TRBV7-9	.	.	TRBJ2-5	CASSAGTRETQYF	TGTGCCAGCAGCGCCGGGACGCGGGAGACCCAGTACTTC
TRBV15	.	TRBD1	TRBJ1-5	CATSGGTGGYSNQPQHF	TGTGCCACCAGCGGGGGGACAGGGGGTTATAGCAATCAGCCCCAGCATTTT
TRBV28	once	.	TRBJ2-7	CASSLIDTYEQYF	TGTGCCAGCAGTTTAATCGATACCTACGAGCAGTACTTC
TRBV7-2	.	TRBD1	TRBJ1-6	CASRQGDSPLHF	TGTGCCAGTAGGCAGGGGGATTCACCCCTCCACTTT
TRBV6-4	.	.	TRBJ1-1	CASSEDGRGNTEAFF	TGTGCCAGCAGTGAAGACGGCAGGGGGAACACTGAAGCTTTCTTT
TRBV6-4	.	TRBD1	TRBJ1-3	CASSEQGLSGNTIYF	TGTGCCAGCAGTGAACAGGGGCTCTCTGGAAACACCATATATTTT
TRBV4-2	.	.	TRBJ1-2	CASSTATGARGYTF	TGTGCCAGCAGCACCGCCACGGGGGCGAGAGGCTACACCTTC
TRBV2	.	.	TRBJ2-5	CAIMTGGYQETQYF	TGTGCCATCATGACAGGAGGGTACCAAGAGACCCAGTACTTC
TRBV5-5	.	TRBD1	TRBJ1-5	CASSQRTGVAQPQHF	TGTGCCAGCAGCCAAAGGACAGGGGTAGCACAGCCCCAGCATTTT
TRBV13	.	.	TRBJ1-1	CASSNPGAGGEAFF	TGTGCCAGCAGCAATCCAGGGGCAGGCGGTGAAGCTTTCTTT
TRBV4-1	few	.	TRBJ1-2	CASSHQRGADGYTF	TGCGCCAGCAGCCACCAAAGGGGGGCTGACGGCTACACCTTC
TRBV28	.	.	TRBJ1-5	CASSPLEAWGNQPQHF	TGTGCCAGCAGTCCCCTGGAGGCTTGGGGCAATCAGCCCCAGCATTTT
TRBV28	.	TRBD1	TRBJ1-2	CASSSGTEANYGYTF	TGTGCCAGCAGCTCCGGGACAGAAGCTAACTATGGCTACACCTTC
TRBV28	.	.	TRBJ2-5	CASSLGETQYF	TGTGCCAGCAGTTTAGGAGAGACCCAGTACTTC
TRBV6-5	.	TRBD2	TRBJ2-7	CASSKGLAGDEQYF	TGTGCCAGCAGTAAGGGACTAGCGGGGGACGAGCAGTACTTC
TRBV5-6	few	.	TRBJ1-5	CASSFSDQPQHF	TGTGCCAGCAGCTTTTCGGATCAGCCCCAGCATTTT
TRBV7-2	.	.	TRBJ2-4	CASSFPQLAKNIQYF	TGTGCCAGCAGCTTCCCCCAACTAGCCAAAAACATTCAGTACTTC
TRBV10-3	.	.	TRBJ2-7	CAIRQLGLAYEQYF	TGTGCCATCAGACAGCTAGGATTGGCCTACGAGCAGTACTTC
TRBV10-3	.	.	TRBJ1-2	CAISPPGERLQGYTF	TGTGCCATCAGCCCCCCCGGCGAAAGGCTCCAAGGCTACACCTTC
TRBV5-8	.	.	TRBJ2-4	CASSFSGPAKNIQYF	TGTGCCAGCAGCTTCTCGGGCCCAGCCAAAAACATTCAGTACTTC
TRBV18	.	.	TRBJ2-7	CASSLKGGLWNEQYF	TGTGCCAGCTCACTTAAGGGCGGTTTGTGGAACGAGCAGTACTTC
TRBV6-1	.	.	TRBJ2-5	CASSVGGPLETQYF	TGTGCCAGCAGTGTTGGCGGCCCTCTTGAAACCCAGTACTTC
TRBV6-1	few	.	TRBJ1-6	CASSSSYNSPLHF	TGTGCCAGCTCGAGCTCCTATAATTCACCCCTCCACTTT
TRBV5-1	.	TRBD1	TRBJ1-6	CASSLWWDRANSPLHF	TGCGCCAGCAGCTTGTGGTGGGACAGGGCAAATTCACCCCTCCACTTT
TRBV7-9	.	TRBD1	TRBJ2-1	CASSLPDRVEQFF	TGTGCCAGCAGCTTACCCGACAGGGTTGAGCAGTTCTTC
TRBV15	.	TRBD1	TRBJ2-7	CATSRGQGLGEQYF	TGTGCCACCAGCAGGGGACAGGGGCTGGGAGAGCAGTACTTC
TRBV6-5	.	.	TRBJ2-2	CASSYPGLSTGELFF	TGTGCCAGCAGTTATCCAGGGTTATCTACCGGGGAGCTGTTTTTT
TRBV19	.	.	TRBJ2-7	CASTSSGGRSYEQYF	TGTGCCAGTACATCAAGTGGAGGGCGCTCCTACGAGCAGTACTTC
TRBV18	.	TRBD1	TRBJ1-1	CASSPGQGAGNTEAFF	TGTGCCAGCTCACCAGGGCAGGGGGCCGGCAACACTGAAGCTTTCTTT
TRBV7-2	.	.	TRBJ2-7	CASSYSGSWYEQYF	TGTGCCAGCAGCTACTCAGGGTCTTGGTACGAGCAGTACTTC
TRBV4-2	few	TRBD1	TRBJ2-7	CASSQDGTGSYEQYF	TGTGCCAGCAGCCAAGATGGGACAGGGTCCTACGAGCAGTACTTC
TRBV9	.	.	TRBJ2-7	CASSVSTGGKYEQYF	TGTGCCAGCAGCGTCTCGACAGGCGGAAAATACGAGCAGTACTTC
TRBV11-2	.	.	TRBJ2-7	CASSFRAGQKGSYEQYF	TGTGCCAGCAGCTTTAGGGCGGGGCAGAAGGGCTCCTACGAGCAGTACTTC
TRBV7-9	.	TRBD2	TRBJ2-3	CASSYGTSGGRDTQYF	TGTGCCAGCAGCTACGGGACTAGCGGGGGCAGGGATACGCAGTATTTT
TRBV13	.	.	TRBJ2-7	CASSFIAGPHYEQYF	TGTGCCAGCAGCTTTATCGCGGGGCCCCACTACGAGCAGTACTTC
TRBV5-6	.	TRBD1	TRBJ1-1	CASSRQGNTEAFF	TGTGCCAGCAGCCGACAGGGGAACACTGAAGCTTTCTTT
TRBV7-7	.	.	TRBJ1-5	CASSLMENQPQHF	TGTGCTAGCAGCTTGATGGAGAATCAGCCCCAGCATTTT
TRBV11-3	.	TRBD1	TRBJ2-4	CASSQPGQGKNIQYF	TGTGCCAGCAGCCAACCGGGACAGGGGAAAAACATTCAGTACTTC
TRBV9	.	TRBD2	TRBJ2-7	CASSVGIGGDYEQYF	TGTGCCAGCAGCGTAGGGATCGGGGGGGACTACGAGCAGTACTTC
TRBV14	.	.	TRBJ1-6	CASSQVLAGSRSPLHF	TGTGCCAGCAGCCAAGTGTTGGCAGGGAGTAGGTCACCCCTCCACTTT